These 9 T cell receptor beta chains came from one sample sequenced in a study of regulatory T cells in long-lasting Graves disease. Arm-PCR of CDR3 regions and iRepertoire HTBI primers were the basis on which TCR beta libraries were built. TCRdb reanalysed the multiplex PCR reads using MiXCR and keeps one entry per CDR3 protein. The sample lists a few hundred thousand distinct CDR3 sequences, more than 20% occurring once. Documented time point: persistent/refractory GD, antithyroid drugs over 5 years with positive TRAb. RNA isolated from PBMCs was used to make the TCR library. The sequenced sample was peripheral blood mononuclear cells (PBMCs), obtained when the disease was refractory, from a patient treated with antithyroid drugs. The receptors here all came from a woman aged 35 to 49 with Graves disease.

The chain combines TRBV7-3 with TRBJ2-2; 9 bases are a match to TRBD2. CDR3 length equals 18 residues. Germline CDR1 reads SGHTA; CDR2 reads FQGTGA. V shed 1 base and J 5 bases; nucleotides not matched to a gene: 11. CDR3 sequence (DNA): TGTGCCAGCAGCTTAATCGGTAGCGGGAGCTTGGGAACCGGGGAGCTGTTTTTT. Translation gives CASSLIGSGSLGTGELFF.

The gene calls are TRBV9 and TRBJ1-5; 11 bases match TRBD1. Germline values: CDR1 SGDLS, CDR2 YYNGEE. V dropped 4 bases and J dropped 2; count of bases not matched to a gene: 5. CDR3 size: 16 residues. CDR3 loop: CASSLGTGGGNQPQHF. The CDR3 DNA is TGTGCCAGCAGCCTAGGGACAGGGGGAGGCAATCAGCCCCAGCATTTT.

This clonotype showed up many times. The chain employs TRBV2 and TRBJ2-2, with 7 bases identical to TRBD2. The CDR3 runs to 13 residues. With V trimmed by 6 bases and J by 6 bases, 4 bases remained unmatched. Per the germline V gene, CDR1 is SNHLY and CDR2 is FYNNEI. CDR3 sequence (DNA): TGTGCCAGCAGCGGGGAGGGTGCCGGGGAGCTGTTTTTT. It encodes CASSGEGAGELFF.

This clonotype has a count of ten or more. The chain links TRBV6-5 to TRBJ2-7; 10 positions agree with TRBD2. With 0 bases clipped from V and 0 bases from J, the junction kept 5 bases outside the gene matches. Germline CDR1 is MNHEY and CDR2 is SVGAGI. This CDR3 has 17 residues. CDR3 DNA sequence: TGTGCCAGCAGTTACTCAACAGGACTAGCGGACTCCTACGAGCAGTACTTC. It yields the protein CASSYSTGLADSYEQYF.

The chain has TRBV14 and TRBJ1-5; tentatively, D is TRBD1 (5 bases). The germline gives CDR1 SGHDN, CDR2 FVKESK. The CDR3 loop spans 14 amino acids. V was clipped by 4 bases and J by 6 bases, with 13 bases between them. CDR3 DNA sequence: TGTGCCAGCAGCCCGGGGGTCGACGGTCAGCCCCAGCATTTT. Residues: CASSPGVDGQPQHF.

Many counts were recorded for this clonotype. The chain carries TRBV12-3 or TRBV12-4 and TRBJ2-2; 10 positions agree with TRBD1. The CDR3 has 15 amino acids. V shed 5 bases, J shed 4 bases, and the junction held 4 bases outside the gene matches. This chain's CDR3 is CASSPRTGGTGELFF. The CDR3 DNA reads TGTGCCAGCAGTCCCCGGACAGGGGGCACCGGGGAGCTGTTTTTT.

This clonotype occurred many times. This chain connects TRBV20-1 to TRBJ1-1; D ambiguous. Trimming pared 3 bases from V and 0 bases from J, leaving 2 bases between. CDR3 length: 11 residues. CDR1 and CDR2 from the germline V gene are DFQATT and SNEGSKA (reference sequence). CDR3: CSASLNTEAFF. The CDR3 coding sequence is TGCAGTGCTAGCTTGAACACTGAAGCTTTCTTT.

This clonotype has just a few counts. The V call is TRBV29-1, the J call TRBJ1-1, with D perhaps matching TRBD1 (5 bases). The germline V gene has CDR1 SQVTM and CDR2 ANQGSEA. The V end lost 5 bases, the J end lost 3 bases, and 43 bases lay between the germline ends. This CDR3 is built from 23 residues. The CDR3 loop is CSVFSLRDHKGRTDRRFDTEAFF. The DNA of the CDR3 is TGCAGCGTTTTTTCTCTCCGGGACCATAAGGGAAGAACGGACCGAAGGTTTGACACTGAAGCTTTCTTT.

Only a few counts were recorded for this clonotype. The V call is TRBV28, the J call TRBJ2-5; possible D gene TRBD1, 7 bases. CDR3 length equals 15 residues. From germline, CDR1 is MDHEN and CDR2 SYDVKM. Trimming cost V 6 bases and J 5 bases, with 19 bases left between them. The CDR3 nucleotides are TGTGCCAGCAGCGGAGGGGCAGGGGGTGGCGAGACCCAGTACTTC. This gives the protein CASSGGAGGGETQYF.